This is a list of T cell receptor beta chains from one sample in a study of T cell clonotyping in hematopoietic cell transplantation. Profiling relied on immunoSEQ multiplex PCR, and the TCRdb table lists in-frame clones only, not all of them. Of around 12,000 clones listed, 65% to 80% are singletons. Sequencing used peripheral blood mononuclear cells, obtained 180 days after allogeneic stem cell transplant. The receptors here all came from a male patient in his sixties or seventies who had an allogeneic stem cell transplant from an unrelated donor, so the T cells may come from the graft donor. Some clones in this sample may be carry-over from other donors' samples. CDR3s include the opening cysteine and the closing phenylalanine or tryptophan. D genes are given only for firm matches. Part of the rows lack a size; the others show once, few, many or a class for expanded clones.

NA	TRBV4-2	NA	TRBJ2-7	CASSQDRDLYYEQYF	TGTGCCAGCAGCCAAGACAGGGACCTCTACTACGAGCAGTACTTC
TRBD1	TRBV6-5	NA	TRBJ1-5	CASVDRDRGLRLHF	TGTGCCAGCGTCGACCGGGACAGGGGCCTAAGATTGCATTTT
NA	TRBV7-8	NA	TRBJ2-7	CASSFGVEAEYF	TGTGCCAGCAGCTTCGGGGTCGAAGCGGAGTACTTC
NA	TRBV10-1	NA	TRBJ1-2	CASSEEVESPYGYTF	TGCGCCAGCAGTGAGGAAGTGGAGAGCCCTTATGGCTACACCTTC
TRBD2	TRBV2	NA	TRBJ2-3	CASRPGLLTDTQYF	TGTGCCAGCAGGCCGGGACTACTCACGGATACGCAGTATTTT
NA	TRBV27	few	TRBJ2-2	CASSLLDSGINTGELFF	TGTGCCAGCAGTTTGCTGGATAGCGGAATTAACACCGGGGAGCTGTTTTTT
NA	TRBV7-8	NA	TRBJ1-1	CASSPVTGSPGEAFF	TGTGCCAGCAGCCCCGTAACAGGGAGCCCCGGAGAAGCTTTCTTT
NA	TRBV18	NA	TRBJ1-4	CASSPWDGNEKLFF	TGTGCCAGCTCACCATGGGACGGCAATGAAAAACTGTTTTTT
TRBD1	TRBV5-1	NA	TRBJ2-7	CASSLEVTGGEQYF	TGCGCCAGCAGCTTGGAAGTGACAGGGGGCGAGCAGTACTTC
NA	TRBV30	NA	TRBJ1-2	CAWFRGLGLGGYTF	TGTGCCTGGTTCCGCGGGCTCGGGCTCGGAGGCTACACCTTC
NA	TRBV30	NA	TRBJ1-2	CAWSRQSYGYTF	TGTGCCTGGAGTAGGCAGTCCTATGGCTACACCTTC
NA	TRBV19	few	TRBJ2-5	CASSIGSAGQETQYF	TGTGCTAGTAGTATTGGGTCAGCAGGACAAGAGACCCAGTACTTC
TRBD1	TRBV2	NA	TRBJ2-7	CASSTQGSSYEQYF	TGTGCCAGCAGTACACAGGGGAGCTCCTACGAGCAGTACTTC
TRBD2	TRBV7-9	NA	TRBJ2-2	CASSSDLGGSTGELFF	TGTGCCAGCAGCTCTGACTTGGGGGGGAGCACCGGGGAGCTGTTTTTT
TRBD2	TRBV5-1	NA	TRBJ2-3	CASSTGTSGSTDTQYF	TGCGCCAGCAGCACCGGGACTAGCGGGAGCACAGATACGCAGTATTTT
NA	TRBV6-1	NA	TRBJ1-2	CASSTTNGGYGYTF	TGTGCCAGCAGTACAACCAACGGGGGCTATGGCTACACCTTC
NA	TRBV6-5	NA	TRBJ1-1	CASRPRPDTEAFF	TGTGCCAGCAGACCTCGCCCGGACACTGAAGCTTTCTTT
NA	TRBV6-5	few	TRBJ1-2	CASSYSPYSYGYTF	TGTGCCAGCAGTTACTCGCCGTACTCCTATGGCTACACCTTC
NA	TRBV30	NA	TRBJ1-6	CAFGRGIYNSPLHF	TGTGCCTTCGGCAGGGGTATTTATAATTCACCCCTCCACTTT
TRBD1	TRBV9	NA	TRBJ2-1	CASSAYSLQGSNEQFF	TGTGCCAGCAGCGCCTACTCTTTACAGGGGTCGAATGAGCAGTTCTTC
NA	TRBV28	NA	TRBJ1-1	CASSPPSGGRSEAFF	TGTGCCAGCAGTCCCCCCTCCGGGGGACGGTCTGAAGCTTTCTTT
TRBD1	TRBV19	NA	TRBJ1-2	CASSKPRDRVYGYTF	TGTGCCAGTAGCAAACCCCGGGACAGGGTGTATGGCTACACCTTC
NA	TRBV30	NA	TRBJ1-6	CAWSVLGRTYNSPLHF	TGTGCCTGGAGTGTTCTCGGCAGAACCTATAATTCACCCCTCCACTTT
TRBD2	TRBV25-1	NA	TRBJ2-5	CASSNPGTSEETQYF	TGTGCCAGCAGTAACCCCGGGACTAGCGAAGAGACCCAGTACTTC
NA	TRBV6-5	NA	TRBJ2-2	CASSYSGRSNTGELFF	TGTGCCAGCAGTTACTCGGGCAGATCGAACACCGGGGAGCTGTTTTTT
TRBD1	TRBV30	NA	TRBJ2-7	CAWSPGQGAQEQYF	TGTGCCTGGAGTCCCGGACAGGGGGCCCAGGAGCAGTACTTC
NA	TRBV28	NA	TRBJ2-1	CASSLGPTWNEQFF	TGTGCCAGCAGTTTAGGGCCTACGTGGAATGAGCAGTTCTTC
NA	TRBV7-2	few	TRBJ1-1	CASSFQGGEAFF	TGTGCCAGCAGCTTTCAGGGAGGGGAAGCTTTCTTT
NA	TRBV2	NA	TRBJ1-2	CASSESLGWNYGYTF	TGTGCCAGCAGTGAATCCCTGGGTTGGAACTATGGCTACACCTTC
TRBD1	TRBV29-1	few	TRBJ1-1	CSVVDWTGRYGAFF	TGCAGCGTTGTGGACTGGACAGGGAGGTACGGAGCTTTCTTT
TRBD1	TRBV15	few	TRBJ1-4	CATSSDTGGQDEKLFF	TGTGCCACCAGCAGCGATACAGGGGGTCAGGATGAAAAACTGTTTTTT
NA	TRBV4-1	few	TRBJ2-2	CASKPVGDANGELFF	TGCGCCAGCAAACCGGTGGGGGACGCTAACGGGGAGCTGTTTTTT
TRBD2	TRBV11-2	NA	TRBJ2-3	CASRKGETSGGASDTQYF	TGTGCCAGCCGAAAAGGGGAGACTAGCGGGGGGGCCAGCGATACGCAGTATTTT
TRBD2	TRBV10-1	once	TRBJ2-5	CAKRGGQETQYF	TGCGCCAAACGGGGGGGGCAAGAGACCCAGTACTTC
TRBD2	TRBV29-1	NA	TRBJ2-1	CSASGTKYNEQFF	TGCAGCGCTAGCGGGACTAAGTACAATGAGCAGTTCTTC
NA	TRBV29-1	few	TRBJ2-2	CSVGSPGELFF	TGCAGCGTTGGGTCCCCCGGGGAGCTGTTTTTT
NA	TRBV27	NA	TRBJ1-5	CASRGRESNQPQHF	TGTGCCAGCAGGGGGAGGGAGAGCAATCAGCCCCAGCATTTT
TRBD1	TRBV29-1	NA	TRBJ1-2	CSVEEGQGRDGYTF	TGCAGCGTTGAAGAGGGACAGGGGAGGGATGGCTACACCTTC
NA	TRBV11-2	NA	TRBJ1-1	CASSLTKGAFF	TGTGCCAGCAGCTTAACTAAGGGGGCTTTCTTT
NA	TRBV7-8	NA	TRBJ2-7	CASSLGGRAEQYF	TGTGCCAGCAGCTTAGGGGGGCGGGCAGAGCAGTACTTC
TRBD1	TRBV5-4	few	TRBJ2-2	CASSPRQGGTTGELFF	TGTGCCAGCAGCCCCCGACAGGGGGGTACCACCGGGGAGCTGTTTTTT
NA	TRBV5-1	few	TRBJ1-1	CASSLSWNTEAFF	TGCGCCAGCAGTTTATCCTGGAACACTGAAGCTTTCTTT
NA	TRBV7-3	NA	TRBJ1-5	CASSLMAMSNQPQHF	TGTGCCAGCAGCTTAATGGCGATGAGCAATCAGCCCCAGCATTTT
NA	TRBV30	NA	TRBJ2-7	CAWISGRTYEQYF	TGTGCCTGGATATCTGGACGGACCTACGAGCAGTACTTC
TRBD1	TRBV25-1	NA	TRBJ1-1	CASSARPGQGPEAFF	TGTGCCAGCAGTGCCCGTCCGGGACAGGGGCCTGAAGCTTTCTTT
TRBD1	TRBV4-3	NA	TRBJ2-5	CASSQEGVGGPQETQYF	TGCGCCAGCAGCCAAGAGGGCGTAGGGGGCCCCCAAGAGACCCAGTACTTC
TRBD2	TRBV7-7	NA	TRBJ2-7	CASSLLAASSGGYEYEQYF	TGTGCCAGCAGCTTGCTGGCGGCCTCTAGCGGGGGGTATGAGTACGAGCAGTACTTC
NA	TRBV5-1	NA	TRBJ2-1	CASSLDGYEQFF	TGCGCCAGCAGCTTGGACGGCTATGAGCAGTTCTTC
NA	TRBV28	NA	TRBJ2-7	CASYTALGGAGQYF	TGTGCCAGCTACACGGCCCTGGGGGGCGCGGGGCAGTACTTC
NA	TRBV10-3	medium-sized	TRBJ1-2	CAGLPFDGYTF	TGTGCCGGCCTTCCCTTCGATGGCTACACCTTC
NA	TRBV2	NA	TRBJ1-5	CASSELVQGGKEPQHF	TGTGCCAGCAGTGAATTGGTACAGGGTGGTAAGGAGCCCCAGCATTTT
TRBD1	TRBV10-2	NA	TRBJ1-4	CASSVGTGENEKLFF	TGCGCCAGCAGTGTAGGGACAGGGGAAAATGAAAAACTGTTTTTT
NA	TRBV4-1	few	TRBJ1-1	CASSQGGHTPWEAFF	TGCGCCAGCAGCCAAGGGGGACACACTCCCTGGGAAGCTTTCTTT
NA	TRBV9	NA	TRBJ1-3	CASSKDPSGGNTIYF	TGTGCCAGCAGCAAGGACCCATCTGGTGGAAACACCATATATTTT
NA	TRBV20-1	NA	TRBJ1-2	CSARQGYTF	TGCAGTGCCCGACAGGGCTACACCTTC
NA	TRBV6-5	NA	TRBJ2-7	CASSYRGSRGYEQYF	TGTGCCAGCAGTTACAGAGGGAGCCGGGGCTACGAGCAGTACTTC
NA	TRBV6-5	NA	TRBJ1-2	CASALGRSAYGYTF	TGTGCCAGCGCGTTGGGGAGGTCCGCCTATGGCTACACCTTC
TRBD2	TRBV6-5	NA	TRBJ2-5	CASSYPGGDQETQYF	TGTGCCAGCAGTTATCCGGGGGGGGACCAAGAGACCCAGTACTTC
NA	TRBV7-9	few	TRBJ2-5	CALDSSKETQYF	TGTGCCCTTGACAGCTCTAAAGAGACCCAGTACTTC